This TCR beta chain appears in the sequencing data of a study of cytomegalovirus exposure and HLA in healthy donors. Regarding the study as a whole: The authors listed about 170 TCR beta chains as cytomegalovirus-associated. Later analysis associated a missense DCLRE1C variant with TCR beta V- and J-gene trimming.

The study ran its PCR with 60 Vbeta and 13 Jbeta primers. As handled by the study authors: Among the unique TCR beta chains that a later analysis counted, 80 million to 100 million in all, about 10 million were shared. TCRdb keeps only in-frame clones here, not all; method: immunoSEQ multiplex PCR. D and trimming were read from the DNA, whereas the V and J calls and clone size are those reported in that table. The sample includes 130,000 to 150,000 clones, more than 75% of them seen just once. Germline CDR1 SGHTA, CDR2 FQGNSA. Trimming removed 4 bases at V and 2 bases at J, with 10 bases between. The CDR3 consists of 14 residues. This clone came up a few times. The antigen remains unidentified.

This receptor was obtained from a female donor in good health and CMV-seronegative. V gene TRBV7-2 combines with J gene TRBJ2-3; possibly TRBD1 for D (6 bases). Material for sequencing was PBMCs. Here the CDR3 reads CASSSQGTTDTQYF. In DNA, the CDR3 is TGTGCCAGCAGCTCCCAGGGGACCACAGATACGCAGTATTTT.